These T cell receptor beta chains were read from a single sample in a study of blood T cell repertoires in COVID-19. The method was immunoSEQ multiplex PCR; TCRdb's version includes in-frame clones alone and lacks a portion of them. Of around 310,000 clones listed, about nine tenths are singletons. Sequencing was performed on PBMCs or T cells enriched from blood (not recorded which). The receptors stem from a woman in her 30s who had recovered from COVID-19. The CDR3 runs from the conserved cysteine through the conserved F or W. The order of the fields is J gene, D gene, V gene, clone size, CDR3 protein, CDR3 DNA. The D gene is left open where the match is weak. Some rows mark clone size as missing; the rest say once, few, many or name a class of expanded clone.

TRBJ1-3	TRBD1	TRBV30	-	CAWSGSGTGFSGNTIYF	TGTGCCTGGAGTGGATCGGGGACAGGGTTCTCTGGAAACACCATATATTTT
TRBJ2-3	TRBD2	TRBV7-3	-	CASTVSGNGADTQYF	TGTGCCAGCACCGTTAGCGGGAATGGGGCAGATACGCAGTATTTT
TRBJ2-1	TRBD2	TRBV4-2	-	CASSRRTGTSYNEQFF	TGTGCCAGCAGCCGAAGAACCGGGACTAGCTACAATGAGCAGTTCTTC
TRBJ1-1	TRBD1	TRBV28	-	CASSTRTGGIEAFF	TGTGCCAGCAGTACGCGGACAGGGGGAATTGAAGCTTTCTTT
TRBJ2-7	TRBD1	TRBV3-1/TRBV3-2	-	CASSHGQGLIYEQYF	TGTGCCAGCAGCCACGGACAGGGTCTCATCTACGAGCAGTACTTC
TRBJ2-1	TRBD2	TRBV4-1	-	CASSRIPGLAGAYNEQFF	TGCGCCAGCAGCCGGATTCCGGGACTAGCGGGAGCCTACAATGAGCAGTTCTTC
TRBJ1-2	-	TRBV28	-	CASRSEPELPSYTF	TGTGCCAGCAGATCCGAACCGGAACTACCGTCATACACCTTC
TRBJ1-2	TRBD1	TRBV7-9	-	CASSLGTGGFDYGYTF	TGTGCCAGCAGCTTAGGGACAGGGGGGTTCGACTATGGCTACACCTTC
TRBJ1-2	-	TRBV3-1/TRBV3-2	-	CASSQLTHYGYTF	TGTGCCAGCAGCCAACTTACTCACTATGGCTACACCTTC
TRBJ2-2	-	TRBV11-3	-	CASSLGRSPVAGELFF	TGTGCCAGCAGCTTAGGACGTAGCCCTGTGGCCGGGGAGCTGTTTTTT
TRBJ1-6	TRBD1	TRBV2	few	CASSSQGIPTSPLHF	TGTGCCAGCAGTTCACAGGGGATACCCACTTCACCCCTCCACTTT
TRBJ2-1	TRBD1	TRBV10-3	once	CAITAPGQGKGEQFF	TGTGCCATCACCGCCCCGGGACAGGGGAAGGGTGAGCAGTTCTTC
TRBJ2-7	-	TRBV18	-	CASSLRTGIHEQYF	TGTGCCAGCTCATTACGAACAGGGATCCACGAGCAGTACTTC
TRBJ2-7	TRBD2	TRBV5-1	-	CASSLVRGAYEQYF	TGCGCCAGCAGCTTGGTCCGGGGGGCCTACGAGCAGTACTTC
TRBJ2-2	-	TRBV12-3/TRBV12-4	-	CASSPLASGELFF	TGTGCCAGCAGCCCGCTAGCGTCCGGGGAGCTGTTTTTT
TRBJ2-7	TRBD2	TRBV19	-	CASSTSGYEQYF	TGTGCCAGTAGTACTAGCGGTTACGAGCAGTACTTC
TRBJ2-1	TRBD2	TRBV29-1	-	CSATPGTSGTLGNEQFF	TGCAGCGCCACTCCCGGGACTAGCGGGACTCTGGGCAATGAGCAGTTCTTC
TRBJ1-1	-	TRBV11-3	-	CASSLGRGTEAFF	TGTGCCAGCAGCTTAGGAAGGGGCACTGAAGCTTTCTTT
TRBJ2-7	TRBD1	TRBV6-5	once	CASLQGQGPYEQYF	TGTGCCAGCCTCCAGGGACAGGGTCCTTACGAGCAGTACTTC
TRBJ1-1	-	TRBV4-1	-	CASSRSWDMNTEAFF	TGCGCCAGCAGCCGTTCCTGGGACATGAACACTGAAGCTTTCTTT